A selection of T cell receptor beta chains follows, all from one sample in a study of blood T cell repertoires in COVID-19. Using immunoSEQ multiplex PCR, the repertoire was profiled, and TCRdb retains in-frame clones only, with some absent. The sample shows more than 65,000 clones, over 65% of them seen only once. The sample taken for sequencing was peripheral blood. These receptors were obtained from a woman in her seventies with acute or convalescent COVID-19. CDR3s include the opening cysteine and the closing phenylalanine or tryptophan. A D gene is named only where the DNA matches it firmly. Clone size, where shown, is once, few, many, or a class for clones that have expanded.

clone size: NA
D gene: TRBD1
V gene: TRBV19
J gene: TRBJ1-4
CDR3 DNA: TGTGCCAGTAGTGAGGGGGCGAGTGAAAAACTGTTTTTT
CDR3 protein: CASSEGASEKLFF

clone size: once
D gene: TRBD2
V gene: TRBV7-9
J gene: TRBJ2-1
CDR3 DNA: TGTGCCAGCAGCTTAGGGACTAGCGGGTTAGAGGTTTATGAGCAGTTCTTC
CDR3 protein: CASSLGTSGLEVYEQFF

clone size: NA
D gene: NA
V gene: TRBV12-3/TRBV12-4
J gene: TRBJ1-1
CDR3 DNA: TGTGCCAGCAGGGGCCTGGGGAGGACTGAAGCTTTCTTT
CDR3 protein: CASRGLGRTEAFF

clone size: many
D gene: NA
V gene: TRBV24-1
J gene: TRBJ2-3
CDR3 DNA: TGTGCCACCAGTGATCTGGACTCGCCCAGCACAGATACGCAGTATTTT
CDR3 protein: CATSDLDSPSTDTQYF

clone size: once
D gene: TRBD2
V gene: TRBV9
J gene: TRBJ2-1
CDR3 DNA: TGTGCCAGCAGCCCCGGGACTAGCGCTAACAATGAGCAGTTCTTC
CDR3 protein: CASSPGTSANNEQFF

clone size: NA
D gene: NA
V gene: TRBV7-3
J gene: TRBJ1-1
CDR3 DNA: TGTGCCAGCAGATCCATGGAGGGGTTCATGAACACTGAAGCTTTCTTT
CDR3 protein: CASRSMEGFMNTEAFF

clone size: NA
D gene: TRBD1
V gene: TRBV7-2
J gene: TRBJ1-2
CDR3 DNA: TGTGCCAGCACTGGACAGGGGGCGATATCGGTTGGCTACACCTTC
CDR3 protein: CASTGQGAISVGYTF

clone size: NA
D gene: NA
V gene: TRBV6-5
J gene: TRBJ1-4
CDR3 DNA: TGTGCCAGTCCTAAGGAGTCAACTAATGAAAAACTGTTTTTT
CDR3 protein: CASPKESTNEKLFF

clone size: few
D gene: TRBD1
V gene: TRBV27
J gene: TRBJ2-2
CDR3 DNA: TGTGCCAGCAGTTTTCGAGCCGGGACAGGGCATGATGGGGAGCTGTTTTTT
CDR3 protein: CASSFRAGTGHDGELFF

clone size: medium-sized
D gene: TRBD1
V gene: TRBV10-3
J gene: TRBJ2-7
CDR3 DNA: TGTGCCATCAGTGGGACAGGAGTCCACGAGCAGTACTTC
CDR3 protein: CAISGTGVHEQYF

clone size: once
D gene: TRBD2
V gene: TRBV3-1/TRBV3-2
J gene: TRBJ2-1
CDR3 DNA: TGTGCCAGCAGCACTAGGACTAGCGGGAGCTCCTACAATGAGCAGTTCTTC
CDR3 protein: CASSTRTSGSSYNEQFF

clone size: NA
D gene: NA
V gene: TRBV7-9
J gene: TRBJ1-4
CDR3 DNA: TGTGCCAGCAGCCCATTGGCGGCGACTAATGAAAAACTGTTTTTT
CDR3 protein: CASSPLAATNEKLFF

clone size: few
D gene: NA
V gene: TRBV25-1
J gene: TRBJ1-2
CDR3 DNA: TGTGCCACTCAGGGAGCAGGGGAGAAGTACACCTTC
CDR3 protein: CATQGAGEKYTF

clone size: few
D gene: NA
V gene: TRBV25-1
J gene: TRBJ2-1
CDR3 DNA: TGTGCCAGCAGTGAATTCAGGTCAGGGGTAGATGAGCAGTTCTTC
CDR3 protein: CASSEFRSGVDEQFF

clone size: NA
D gene: NA
V gene: TRBV5-1
J gene: TRBJ2-2
CDR3 DNA: TGCGCCAGCAGCTTGACGGGAGAAGGAACCGGGGAGCTGTTTTTT
CDR3 protein: CASSLTGEGTGELFF

clone size: NA
D gene: NA
V gene: TRBV11-1
J gene: TRBJ1-1
CDR3 DNA: TGTGCCAGCAGCTTCAAAAAGAGGGGGACTGAAGCTTTCTTT
CDR3 protein: CASSFKKRGTEAFF

clone size: NA
D gene: NA
V gene: TRBV7-9
J gene: TRBJ2-1
CDR3 DNA: TGTGCCCCCGGAGGGTACAATGAGCAGTTCTTC
CDR3 protein: CAPGGYNEQFF

clone size: NA
D gene: NA
V gene: TRBV10-3
J gene: TRBJ2-7
CDR3 DNA: TGTGCCATCAACAGTCGCCGGGACAATTCCTACGAGCAGTACTTC
CDR3 protein: CAINSRRDNSYEQYF

clone size: NA
D gene: NA
V gene: TRBV27
J gene: TRBJ2-5
CDR3 DNA: TGTGCCAGCAGTTTGGAGCGGCGGGGAGCCCAGTACTTC
CDR3 protein: CASSLERRGAQYF

clone size: NA
D gene: TRBD2
V gene: TRBV6-5
J gene: TRBJ2-7
CDR3 DNA: TGTGCCAGCAGTTACTCCTTAGCGGGAGGGCTCGAGCAGTACTTC
CDR3 protein: CASSYSLAGGLEQYF

clone size: NA
D gene: NA
V gene: TRBV11-2
J gene: TRBJ2-5
CDR3 DNA: TGTGCCAGCAGCCGCGGACCTGGCGGGGAGACCCAGTACTTC
CDR3 protein: CASSRGPGGETQYF

clone size: NA
D gene: TRBD2
V gene: TRBV4-3
J gene: TRBJ2-2
CDR3 DNA: TGCGCCAGCAGCCAACGCGCCACGGCTAGCGGCCCTGGGGCCCCCGGGACCGGGGAGCTGTTTTTT
CDR3 protein: CASSQRATASGPGAPGTGELFF

clone size: NA
D gene: TRBD2
V gene: TRBV10-3
J gene: TRBJ2-5
CDR3 DNA: TGTGCCATCAGTGAACGACTAGCGGGAGCATCCGTAGAGACCCAGTACTTC
CDR3 protein: CAISERLAGASVETQYF

clone size: once
D gene: NA
V gene: TRBV28
J gene: TRBJ1-5
CDR3 DNA: TGTGCCAGCGACCCGGGAGCAACGGGGGTGGCGGATCAGCCCCAGCATTTT
CDR3 protein: CASDPGATGVADQPQHF

clone size: many
D gene: TRBD2
V gene: TRBV9
J gene: TRBJ2-3
CDR3 DNA: TGTGCCAGCAGCGTACTAGCGGGTCCCACAGATACGCAGTATTTT
CDR3 protein: CASSVLAGPTDTQYF

clone size: NA
D gene: TRBD2
V gene: TRBV5-4
J gene: TRBJ2-5
CDR3 DNA: TGTGCCCTCACTGCGGGGGGCCCCCAAGAGACCCAGTACTTC
CDR3 protein: CALTAGGPQETQYF

clone size: NA
D gene: TRBD1
V gene: TRBV6-5
J gene: TRBJ1-2
CDR3 DNA: TGTGCCAGCAGTCCCGGGACAGGGGCTCTGGGCTACACCTTC
CDR3 protein: CASSPGTGALGYTF

clone size: few
D gene: TRBD2
V gene: TRBV18
J gene: TRBJ2-1
CDR3 DNA: TGTGCCAGCTCATACCAAGAGCGGGACCCCTACAATGAGCAGTTCTTC
CDR3 protein: CASSYQERDPYNEQFF

clone size: few
D gene: TRBD1
V gene: TRBV27
J gene: TRBJ1-2
CDR3 DNA: TGTGCCAGCAGTTTATCTGGACAGGCCTTCCGCTACACCTTC
CDR3 protein: CASSLSGQAFRYTF

clone size: NA
D gene: NA
V gene: TRBV5-1
J gene: TRBJ1-1
CDR3 DNA: TGCGCCAGCAGCTTGAGGGACTCCTGGATACTGAACACTGAAGCTTTCTTT
CDR3 protein: CASSLRDSWILNTEAFF

clone size: few
D gene: TRBD1
V gene: TRBV2
J gene: TRBJ1-5
CDR3 DNA: TGTGCCAGCAGTGTAGACAGGGGTTCGAATCAGCCCCAGCATTTT
CDR3 protein: CASSVDRGSNQPQHF

clone size: NA
D gene: NA
V gene: TRBV3-1/TRBV3-2
J gene: TRBJ1-2
CDR3 DNA: TGTGCCAGCAGCCAAGATCCGGTCACCTATGGCTACACCTTC
CDR3 protein: CASSQDPVTYGYTF